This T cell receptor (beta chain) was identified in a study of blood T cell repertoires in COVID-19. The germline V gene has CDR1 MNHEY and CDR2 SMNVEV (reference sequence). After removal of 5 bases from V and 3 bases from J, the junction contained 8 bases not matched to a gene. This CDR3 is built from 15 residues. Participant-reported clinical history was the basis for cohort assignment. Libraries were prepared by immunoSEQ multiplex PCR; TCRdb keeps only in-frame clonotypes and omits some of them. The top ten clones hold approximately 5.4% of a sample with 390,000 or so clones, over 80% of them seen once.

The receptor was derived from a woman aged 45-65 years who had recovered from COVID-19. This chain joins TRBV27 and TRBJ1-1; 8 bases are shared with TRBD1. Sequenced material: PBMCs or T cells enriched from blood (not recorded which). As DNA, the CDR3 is TGTGCCAGCAGTCCAGCCGTCAGGGGGCACACTGAAGCTTTCTTT. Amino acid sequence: CASSPAVRGHTEAFF.